Following are 26 T cell receptor beta chains from one sample sequenced in a study of blood T cell repertoires in COVID-19. Using immunoSEQ multiplex PCR, the repertoire was profiled, and TCRdb retains in-frame clones only, with some absent. The data contain more than 75,000 clones, 84% of them singletons. The sequencing input was peripheral blood. These receptors were obtained from a human donor in a cohort sampled during active COVID-19.

This sequence joins TRBV7-3 and TRBJ2-3; TRBD1 aligns across 7 bases. There are 14 residues in the CDR3. Germline CDR1 is SGHTA and CDR2 is FQGTGA. V gave up 11 bases and J gave up 7 bases; unmatched junction bases: 15. The DNA for the CDR3 is TGTGCCGTAAGCGGCGGACAGGAGCAAAATACGCAGTATTTT. Its protein is CAVSGGQEQNTQYF.

This rearrangement joins TRBV2 to TRBJ1-2; D not resolved. This CDR3 is 13 amino acids long. CDR1 and CDR2 from the germline V gene are SNHLY and FYNNEI. V was cut by 3 bases and J by 3 bases, with 8 bases left in between. CDR3 protein: CASSETWDYGYTF. The CDR3 DNA reads TGTGCCAGCAGTGAGACATGGGACTATGGCTACACCTTC.

The chain employs TRBV20-1 and TRBJ2-7, with D uncertain. The length of the CDR3 is 11 residues. V was trimmed by 6 bases and J by 5 bases, leaving 11 bases between them. Germline CDR1 reads DFQATT; CDR2 reads SNEGSKA (reference sequence). The CDR3 nucleotides are TGCAGTGCCACCTCGGGTCACGAGCAGTACTTC. Its translation is CSATSGHEQYF.

The chain joins TRBV19 to TRBJ2-7, with TRBD1 matching 8 bases. The CDR3 extends over 15 amino acids. J lost 1 base, V lost 4 bases, and 6 bases had no gene match. The germline gives CDR1 LNHDA, CDR2 SQIVND (reference sequence). This CDR3 reads CASSTHDRGSYEQYF. Here the CDR3 DNA reads TGTGCCAGTAGTACCCATGACAGGGGTTCCTACGAGCAGTACTTC.

V is TRBV11-2 and J is TRBJ1-5; TRBD1 might be the D (5 bases). V lost 0 bases and J lost 4, with 10 bases in between. Germline CDR1 SGHAT, CDR2 FQNNGV. The CDR3 is 15 amino acids. CDR3 sequence (DNA): TGTGCCAGCAGCTTAGAGCAGGGCCCGAATCAGCCCCAGCATTTT. As protein: CASSLEQGPNQPQHF.

The V call is TRBV6-6, the J call TRBJ2-2; TRBD1 aligns across 8 bases. Per the germline V gene, CDR1 is MNHNY and CDR2 is SVGAGI (reference sequence). This CDR3 is 18 amino acids long. V lost 6 bases to trimming and J lost 6 bases; unmatched junction nucleotides: 18. CDR3: CASSRTADRVSFSGELFF. The DNA for the CDR3 is TGTGCCAGCAGCCGAACCGCGGACAGGGTGTCGTTTTCCGGGGAGCTGTTTTTT.

The chain carries TRBV14 and TRBJ1-6; unclear D gene. V was cut by 3 bases and J by 9 bases, with 18 bases left in between. The CDR3 extends over 16 amino acids. Per germline, CDR1 SGHDN and CDR2 FVKESK. DNA of the CDR3: TGTGCCAGCAGCCAGTGGGCCACTGGCGTGGTTTCACCCCTCCACTTT. Protein sequence: CASSQWATGVVSPLHF.

This chain connects TRBV3-1 (or the pseudogene TRBV3-2) to TRBJ2-3, with 10 nucleotides matching TRBD2. This CDR3 has 17 amino acids. Germline values: CDR1 LGHDT, CDR2 YNNKEL (reference sequence). The ends lost 0 bases at V and 2 bases at J; junction bases unmatched: 5. This chain's CDR3 is CASSQEVSGGNTDTQYF. The CDR3 coding sequence is TGTGCCAGCAGCCAAGAAGTTAGCGGGGGGAACACAGATACGCAGTATTTT.

This rearrangement joins TRBV5-1 to TRBJ2-7; 8 bases map to TRBD2. The V segment lost 0 bases and the J segment 0 bases; nucleotides outside the gene matches: 5. The CDR3 runs 16 residues. Germline lookup yields CDR1 SGHRS and CDR2 YFSETQ. CDR3 nucleotide sequence: TGCGCCAGCAGCTTGGCCAAGCGGGGGAGCTCCTACGAGCAGTACTTC. It encodes CASSLAKRGSSYEQYF.

The V gene is TRBV5-4, the J gene TRBJ1-3, with 7 bases fitting TRBD1. The CDR3 is 15 residues long. Germline V gives CDR1 SGHNT, CDR2 YYREEE (reference sequence). V shed 1 base and J 4 bases; nucleotides not matched to a gene: 5. CDR3 nucleotide sequence: TGTGCCAGCAGCTTGAGCAGGGGGGAAGGAAACACCATATATTTT. It translates to CASSLSRGEGNTIYF.

V usage is TRBV5-1 and J usage is TRBJ2-5, with 16 bases matching TRBD2. The CDR3 runs 18 residues. V lost 4 bases and J lost 1; bases outside the gene matches: 7. Germline CDR1 reads SGHRS; CDR2 reads YFSETQ. This CDR3 is CASSRGTSGGASQETQYF. The CDR3 DNA reads TGCGCCAGCAGCCGAGGGACTAGCGGGGGGGCCTCCCAAGAGACCCAGTACTTC.

The J gene is TRBJ2-5, the V gene TRBV19; 7 bases are a match to TRBD1. This CDR3 region has 13 residues. Per the germline V gene, CDR1 is LNHDA and CDR2 is SQIVND (reference sequence). Unmatched junction bases numbered 3, after V lost 3 bases and J lost 5 bases. The CDR3 DNA reads as TGTGCCAGTAGTATGACAGGGAGTGAGACCCAGTACTTC. It codes for CASSMTGSETQYF. Full variable domain (outside the CDR3, taken from reference TRBV19 and TRBJ2-5): DGGITQSPKYLFRKEGQNVTLSCEQNLNHDAMYWYRQDPGQGLRLIYYSQIVNDFQKGDIAEGYSVSREKKESFPLTVTSAQKNPTAFYLCASSMTGSETQYFGPGTRLLVL.

This chain links TRBV18 with TRBJ2-3, with D maybe TRBD1 (6 bases). The V gene's germline CDR1 is KGHSH and CDR2 LQKENI. The CDR3 has 18 residues. V dropped 3 bases and J dropped 1 base, with 20 bases sitting between them. The CDR3 DNA follows: TGTGCCAGCTCACCCTTGGGCAGGGGACGTGTTGGCACAGATACGCAGTATTTT. It yields the protein CASSPLGRGRVGTDTQYF.

The chain links TRBV10-3 to TRBJ1-2, with D possibly TRBD1 on 6 matching bases. V lost 0 bases, J lost 5 bases, and 13 bases lay in between. CDR1 and CDR2 from the germline V gene are ENHRY and SYGVKD. This CDR3 spans 15 amino acids. CDR3 sequence: CAISESTKTGYGYTF. Here the CDR3 DNA reads TGTGCCATCAGTGAGTCGACGAAAACAGGGTATGGCTACACCTTC.

The genes are TRBV9 and TRBJ1-6, with 8 positions matching TRBD1. The trim removed 3 bases at V and 10 bases at J, leaving 9 bases unmatched. There are 15 residues in the CDR3. The germline CDR1 and CDR2 sequences are SGDLS and YYNGEE. The CDR3 here is CASSETGDLVSPLHF. Here the CDR3 DNA reads TGTGCCAGCAGCGAGACAGGGGATTTGGTCTCACCCCTCCACTTT.

This sequence joins TRBV18 and TRBJ1-2; TRBD1 aligns across 7 bases. The CDR3 is made up of 13 amino acids. The J segment lost 7 bases and the V segment lost 2 bases, leaving 4 bases of the junction unmatched. Germline V CDR1 and CDR2: KGHSH, LQKENI. The CDR3 sequence is CASSPSQGVGYTF. The CDR3 DNA reads as TGTGCCAGCTCACCAAGTCAGGGGGTTGGCTACACCTTC.

This chain uses TRBV10-3 with TRBJ2-7; 11 positions match TRBD1. Losses at the gene ends were 10 bases for V and 7 bases for J; bases not matched to a gene: 9. Per the germline V gene, CDR1 is ENHRY and CDR2 is SYGVKD. CDR3 length: 13 residues. The CDR3: CATSGQGAREQYF. DNA for the CDR3: TGTGCCACCTCCGGACAGGGGGCGCGGGAGCAGTACTTC.

The chain carries TRBV4-2 and TRBJ2-3; D may be TRBD2 (5 bases). The CDR3 runs 16 residues. The ends were cut back, 1 base at V and 2 bases at J, with 13 bases in the middle. Germline V CDR1 and CDR2: LGHNA, YNFKEQ. In DNA, the CDR3 is TGTGCCAGCAGCCAAGTACCGGGGTCCACCACAGATACGCAGTATTTT. This encodes CASSQVPGSTTDTQYF.

The chain couples TRBV18 to TRBJ1-3, with 9 bases matching TRBD1. Germline V gene data show CDR1 as KGHSH and CDR2 as LQKENI. V lost 2 bases and J lost 7; bases outside the gene matches: 12. The CDR3 is 17 residues long. This chain's CDR3 is CASSPEATGTGINTIYF. The CDR3 region has the DNA TGTGCCAGCTCACCAGAAGCTACCGGGACAGGGATTAACACCATATATTTT.

The chain couples TRBV28 to TRBJ2-1; 7 bases agree with TRBD1. The CDR3 runs 16 residues. The V and J ends lost 3 bases and 3 bases, in that order; junction bases with no gene match: 8. Germline V gene sequence: CDR1 MDHEN, CDR2 SYDVKM. The CDR3 region has the DNA TGTGCCAGCAGTTTCATCCCCGGGACAGTCTACAATGAGCAGTTCTTC. Protein sequence: CASSFIPGTVYNEQFF.

The V gene is TRBV10-1, the J gene TRBJ2-5, with a tentative D call TRBD1 (6 bases). CDR1 and CDR2 from the germline V gene are WNHNN and SYGVQD (reference sequence). This CDR3 is built from 13 residues. V was shortened by 3 bases and J by 5 bases, with 10 bases between the two germline ends. The CDR3 region is CASSDETGETQYF. CDR3 DNA sequence: TGCGCCAGCAGTGACGAAACAGGGGAGACCCAGTACTTC.

V usage is TRBV6-4 and J usage is TRBJ2-3; D gene uncertain. CDR1 and CDR2 (germline): MRHNA, SNTAGT. V shed 6 bases and J shed 2 bases, with 12 bases lying between them. The CDR3 has 14 residues. The CDR3 nucleotides read TGTGCCAGCAGCACCACAGATGACACAGATACGCAGTATTTT. It translates to CASSTTDDTDTQYF.

The V gene is TRBV30, the J gene TRBJ2-3; TRBD2 aligns across 9 bases. J was trimmed by 9 bases and V by 1 base; bases with no gene match: 8. Germline values: CDR1 GTSNPN, CDR2 SVGIG (reference sequence). The length of the CDR3 is 14 residues. The CDR3 nucleotides read TGTGCCTGGAGTGAGCGGGGGGCCCAATGGACGCAGTATTTT. Translated, it gives CAWSERGAQWTQYF. The variable domain in full, completed from reference TRBV30 and TRBJ2-3, reads SQTIHQWPATLVQPVGSPLSLECTVEGTSNPNLYWYRQAAGRGLQLLFYSVGIGQISSEVPQNLSASRPQDRQFILSSKKLLLSDSGFYLCAWSERGAQWTQYFGPGTRLTVL.

The V and J genes are TRBV29-1 and TRBJ2-1; possible D gene TRBD1, 6 bases. This CDR3 spans 15 amino acids. Trimming pared 5 bases from V and 6 bases from J, leaving 20 bases between. Germline assignment: CDR1 SQVTM and CDR2 ANQGSEA. The CDR3 spells CSVHVRGFTTNEQFF. CDR3 bases: TGCAGCGTTCATGTCAGGGGTTTTACCACCAATGAGCAGTTCTTC.

This clone appeared a single time. The chain employs TRBV5-4 and TRBJ2-5; 8 bases are a match to TRBD2. Germline V lookup: CDR1 SGHNT, CDR2 YYREEE (reference sequence). The CDR3 runs to 16 residues. J was trimmed by 1 base and V by 2 bases; bases with no gene match: 7. The CDR3: CASSFGSGALQETQYF. CDR3 bases: TGTGCCAGCAGCTTCGGTAGCGGGGCACTCCAAGAGACCCAGTACTTC.

The rearrangement joins TRBV6-5 to TRBJ1-1; D possibly corresponds to TRBD1 (5 bases). Germline values: CDR1 MNHEY, CDR2 SVGAGI. The V end lost 7 bases, the J end lost 0 bases, and 9 bases lay between the germline ends. The CDR3 runs 13 residues. CDR3 nucleotides: TGTGCCAGCAATCACAGGATGAACACTGAAGCTTTCTTT. Translating it yields CASNHRMNTEAFF.